This T cell receptor beta chain was captured in a study of blood T cell repertoires in COVID-19 (dated by TCRdb to about 2020). Context from the whole study: Collaborator samples came from the United States, Italy and Spain and covered acute and convalescent phases of COVID-19. The sample metadata nearly always contained a de-identified subject ID, COVID-19 status, age in years and sex. The samples were drawn from the first 160 participants of the ongoing ImmuneRACE study and from over a thousand subjects provided by 6 global collaborators. The dataset comprised deeply sampled blood TCRbeta repertoires from subjects exposed to, actively infected with, or recovered from COVID-19. The material from the prospective study consisted of cDNA or gDNA derived from T cells, B-cell-depleted T cells, or PBMCs. The repertoires were released in a freely available public database intended as a resource for research on the immune response to SARS-CoV-2. Where available, HLA class I and class II types were taken from metadata supplied by the sample provider and were not determined by assay-based typing. Points the paper makes about the study in general: The amount of clinical and demographic metadata varied by source and participant and was provided uncurated.

The immunoSEQ Assay, a bias-controlled multiplex PCR, was used to amplify TCRbeta CDR3 regions from genomic DNA. The authors' pipeline ran thus. Within the assay, amplification of reference gene primers was used to estimate how many nucleated cells each sample contained. To quantify the absolute abundance of each unique TCRbeta CDR3 rearrangement, sequence reads were collapsed and filtered. For each sample, productive Simpson clonality was calculated as the square root of Simpson's diversity index across productive rearrangements. Sourced from immuneACCESS, this table was stored by TCRdb with only in-frame sequences that have V and J called. A share of the clones is absent; for the studies checked, an unresolved V gene accounts for under half, and the remainder has no known explanation. V, J and clone size derive from that table, while D and trimming were established from the DNA sequence. Present in this sample are about 93,000 clones, 85% to 90% of which were seen just once. The top ten clones comprise 1.5% of the sample.

With respect to this clone: What this receptor recognizes is not known. Base qualities are not at hand, and no much larger clone is one base apart.

Each collaborating institution followed its own protocols to collect whole blood in K2EDTA tubes. For TCRbeta analysis, collaborators shipped samples as frozen whole blood, isolated PBMCs, or DNA extracted from either of those sample types. Measured from the cysteine to the phenylalanine, the CDR3 is 13 residues long. Kept here is only the CDR3 DNA, which spans 39 bases and is read in frame from base 1. CDR1 and CDR2, per the germline V gene (reference sequence), are LGHDT and YNNKEL. Between the V and J ends, shortened by 0 bases and 2 bases respectively, the junction contains 5 bases. The sample taken for sequencing was peripheral blood. This sequence originates from a human donor with active COVID-19. The donor label of this sample is uncertain. The chain is assembled from TRBV3-1 (or the pseudogene TRBV3-2) and TRBJ2-7, with the D gene uncertain. CDR3 loop: CASSQEETYEQYF. The DNA sequence follows: TGTGCCAGCAGCCAAGAGGAGACCTACGAGCAGTACTTC.